Each of the 24 T cell receptor beta chains below was sequenced from the same sample in a study of graft-versus-host responses after intestinal transplantation. Measured with immunoSEQ multiplex PCR; TCRdb has only the in-frame clones, and not every one. The data contain about 99,000 clones, 85% to 95% of them seen just once; the ten biggest clones take up roughly 0.069%. No antigens are known for them. The sample here was unstimulated CD8+ T cells sorted from spleen or lymph node cells, taken before transplant. These TCRs come from a human donor who was the organ donor for an intestinal transplant.

The rearrangement links TRBV4-1 to TRBJ2-2; TRBD1 aligns across 10 bases. The CDR3 is made up of 17 amino acids. CDR1 and CDR2 (germline): MGHRA, YSYEKL. The trim removed 4 bases at V and 4 bases at J, leaving 9 bases unmatched. The CDR3 is CASSLRQGALGTGELFF. The CDR3 region has the DNA TGCGCCAGCAGCCTACGACAGGGGGCGCTGGGCACCGGGGAGCTGTTTTTT.

The chain links TRBV6-6 to TRBJ2-3, with TRBD2 identical over 8 bases. The CDR3 is 16 amino acids. CDR1 MNHNY and CDR2 SVGAGI come from the germline V gene (reference sequence). V shed 5 bases and J 0 bases; nucleotides not matched to a gene: 7. CDR3 amino acids: CASSARLARSTDTQYF. The CDR3 DNA sequence: TGTGCCAGCAGTGCCAGACTAGCGAGAAGCACAGATACGCAGTATTTT.

The chain links TRBV7-2 to TRBJ2-6, with a weak D call TRBD2 (5 bases). Trimming removed 2 bases from V and 1 base from J, with 15 bases in between. CDR1 SGHTA and CDR2 FQGNSA come from the germline V gene. CDR3 length: 18 residues. As DNA, the CDR3 is TGTGCCAGCAGCTTATTCGGGATATCCGGATCTGGGGCCAACGTCCTGACTTTC. Protein sequence: CASSLFGISGSGANVLTF.

The chain couples TRBV4-2 to TRBJ2-5; the D is unclear. CDR3 size: 15 residues. The ends were cut back, 0 bases at V and 4 bases at J, with 12 bases in the middle. Looked up from germline, CDR1 is LGHNA and CDR2 is YNFKEQ. CDR3 DNA: TGTGCCAGCAGCCAAGAGGGCCAGTCCGGAGAGACCCAGTACTTC. Translating gives CASSQEGQSGETQYF.

The V and J genes are TRBV29-1 and TRBJ1-1; no firm D call. CDR1 and CDR2 (germline): SQVTM, ANQGSEA. The ends were cut back, 4 bases at V and 0 bases at J, with 3 bases in the middle. The CDR3 has 11 residues. CDR3 sequence (DNA): TGCAGCGTTGTAATGAACACTGAAGCTTTCTTT. It specifies CSVVMNTEAFF.

This sequence joins TRBV7-8 and TRBJ1-3, with TRBD1 matching 9 bases. This CDR3 is built from 15 residues. The J segment lost 5 bases and the V segment lost 3 bases, leaving 5 bases of the junction unmatched. The germline CDR1 and CDR2 sequences are SGHVS and FQNEAQ. CDR3 region: CASSLWDRERNTIYF. CDR3 bases: TGTGCCAGCAGCTTGTGGGACAGGGAACGAAACACCATATATTTT.

The V and J genes are TRBV28 and TRBJ2-3, with 12 bases aligning to TRBD2. J lost 0 bases, V lost 6 bases, and 1 base had no gene match. Germline V gives CDR1 MDHEN, CDR2 SYDVKM. CDR3 length: 15 amino acids. The CDR3 here is CASRTSGRSTDTQYF. DNA of the CDR3: TGTGCCAGCAGAACTAGCGGGAGGAGCACAGATACGCAGTATTTT.

The sample holds a few counts of this clone. This rearrangement joins TRBV10-3 to TRBJ1-5; TRBD1 might be the D (6 bases). The CDR3 has 13 amino acids. Germline CDR1 is ENHRY and CDR2 is SYGVKD. V was clipped by 11 bases and J by 7 bases, with 18 bases between them. The CDR3 sequence: CAPRHRVGQPQHF. CDR3 in DNA: TGTGCCCCCCGTCACAGGGTTGGACAGCCCCAGCATTTT.

The chain employs TRBV9 and TRBJ2-1, with 10 bases aligning to TRBD2. The germline V gene has CDR1 SGDLS and CDR2 YYNGEE. The J segment lost 7 bases and the V segment lost 2 bases, leaving 9 bases of the junction unmatched. This CDR3 is built from 16 residues. CDR3 residues: CASSVGYSGGQNEQFF. The CDR3 bases are TGTGCCAGCAGCGTTGGTTATAGCGGGGGGCAAAATGAGCAGTTCTTC.

The genes are TRBV5-1 and TRBJ2-5; possibly TRBD1 for D (6 bases). The last part of the DNA fits TRBJ2-7 better; the J call may be wrong. CDR3 length: 14 residues. CDR1 and CDR2 (germline): SGHRS, YFSETQ. The CDR3 reads CASSFSGDVYEQYF. The CDR3 nucleotides are TGCGCCAGCAGCTTCTCAGGGGACGTATACGAGCAGTACTTC.

This rearrangement joins TRBV5-1 to TRBJ1-2; TRBD1 agrees at 8 bases. The CDR3 is 12 amino acids. The V gene's germline CDR1 is SGHRS and CDR2 YFSETQ. V shed 4 bases, J shed 6 bases, and the junction held 2 bases outside the gene matches. CDR3 sequence: CASSPGGHGYTF. The CDR3 DNA is TGCGCCAGCAGCCCAGGGGGCCATGGCTACACCTTC.

As regards this clone: Other DNA sequences in this specimen translate into the identical CDR3. The chain links TRBV28 to TRBJ2-5, with D possibly TRBD1 on 6 matching bases. V was cut by 2 bases and J by 3 bases, with 10 bases left in between. The CDR3 spans 14 residues. Per the germline V gene, CDR1 is MDHEN and CDR2 is SYDVKM. The CDR3 region is CASSLRAGEETQYF. The CDR3 DNA is TGTGCCAGCAGTTTACGTGCAGGGGAAGAGACCCAGTACTTC.

The V and J genes are TRBV6-6 and TRBJ2-3, with a weak D call TRBD2 (6 bases). With 7 bases removed from V and 0 bases from J, the gap between germline ends came to 14 bases. The CDR3 length is 15 residues. The germline V gene encodes CDR1 MNHNY and CDR2 SVGAGI (reference sequence). The CDR3 nucleotides read TGTGCCAGCACCCCTCTAGCGCACAGCACAGATACGCAGTATTTT. The encoded protein is CASTPLAHSTDTQYF.

V gene TRBV13 combines with J gene TRBJ2-5; 8 nucleotides match TRBD2. CDR1 is PRHDT, CDR2 FYEKMQ, per germline (reference sequence). V shed 6 bases, J shed 5 bases, and the junction held 20 bases outside the gene matches. This CDR3 has 18 amino acids. The CDR3 loop reads CASSSSQLGGADLETQYF. The DNA of the CDR3 is TGTGCCAGCAGTTCCTCTCAACTCGGGGGGGCTGACTTGGAGACCCAGTACTTC. Full variable domain (rest looked up from reference TRBV13 and TRBJ2-5): AAGVIQSPRHLIKEKRETATLKCYPIPRHDTVYWYQQGPGQDPQFLISFYEKMQSDKGSIPDRFSAQQFSDYHSELNMSSLELGDSALYFCASSSSQLGGADLETQYFGPGTRLLVL.

The chain combines TRBV11-2 with TRBJ2-7, with D maybe TRBD2 (6 bases). This CDR3 has 14 residues. Germline CDR1 SGHAT, CDR2 FQNNGV. V lost 3 bases to trimming and J lost 0 bases, with 9 bases between them. CDR3 nucleotide sequence: TGTGCCAGCAGCTTGAGCGGGCGCTCCTACGAGCAGTACTTC. Translation gives CASSLSGRSYEQYF.

The chain has TRBV30 and TRBJ1-1; the match to TRBD1 covers 10 bases. With V trimmed by 3 bases and J by 5 bases, 6 bases remained unmatched. Germline V CDR1 and CDR2: GTSNPN, SVGIG (reference sequence). The length of the CDR3 is 14 residues. The CDR3 loop reads CAWRTGTGATEAFF. Written as DNA, the CDR3 is TGTGCCTGGAGGACCGGGACAGGGGCTACTGAAGCTTTCTTT.

CDR3 in amino acids: CASSDTRVHKTANSPLHF. CDR3 DNA: TGTGCCAGCAGCGATACCAGGGTCCACAAGACGGCAAATTCACCCCTCCACTTT. The chain has TRBV7-3 and TRBJ1-6; TRBD1 is a possible D gene (5 bases). This CDR3 is 18 amino acids long. Germline values: CDR1 SGHTA, CDR2 FQGTGA. Between the trimmed V and J ends, which lost 5 bases and 7 bases, there was a span of 24 bases.

The J gene is TRBJ1-2, the V gene TRBV6-5; the D gene is possibly TRBD1 (6 bases). Germline V gene sequence: CDR1 MNHEY, CDR2 SVGAGI. Trimming stripped 7 bases from V and 4 bases from J, with 19 bases between. The CDR3 is made up of 15 amino acids. In DNA, the CDR3 is TGTGCCAGCACCTCGGCCGGGACACACTCCTATGGCTACACCTTC. This gives the protein CASTSAGTHSYGYTF.

V and J are TRBV21-1 and TRBJ2-1; no check of the table's D call, TRBD2, against the DNA was made. TRBV21-1 is a pseudogene segment. The CDR3 runs 21 residues. Written as DNA, the CDR3 is TGTGCCAGCAGCAACCTATCGACTAGCGGGACCCCGAGACGCAAATTTGGGGAGCAGTTCTTC. Its translation is CASSNLSTSGTPRRKFGEQFF.

The CDR3 region is CASSTPTGSRGYTF. For the CDR3, the DNA is TGTGCCAGCAGCACTCCGACAGGGTCCCGTGGCTACACCTTC. This rearrangement joins TRBV5-6 to TRBJ1-2; 7 bases are a match to TRBD1. V gave up 4 bases and J gave up 7 bases; unmatched junction bases: 10. CDR3 length equals 14 residues. Germline CDR1 and CDR2: SGHDT and YYEEEE. The entire variable domain, with the rest obtained from reference TRBV5-6 and TRBJ1-2, is as follows: DAGVTQSPTHLIKTRGQQVTLRCSPKSGHDTVSWYQQALGQGPQFIFQYYEEEERQRGNFPDRFSGHQFPNYSSELNVNALLLGDSALYLCASSTPTGSRGYTFGSGTRLTVV.

V and J are TRBV10-3 and TRBJ2-1; 7 bases agree with TRBD2. V gave up 4 bases and J gave up 4 bases; unmatched junction bases: 10. Germline lookup yields CDR1 ENHRY and CDR2 SYGVKD. The CDR3 is 16 residues long. CDR3 sequence: CAISGSQGTTYNEQFF. The DNA of the CDR3 is TGTGCCATCAGTGGGAGTCAAGGGACTACGTACAATGAGCAGTTCTTC.

The V and J genes are TRBV28 and TRBJ2-1, with 8 bases lining up with TRBD1. The germline V gene has CDR1 MDHEN and CDR2 SYDVKM. The J segment lost 3 bases and the V segment lost 2 bases, leaving 6 bases of the junction unmatched. The CDR3 is 16 amino acids. This CDR3 reads CASSLDGTGLYNEQFF. Written as DNA, the CDR3 is TGTGCCAGCAGTTTAGACGGGACAGGACTCTACAATGAGCAGTTCTTC.

The chain recombines TRBV14 with TRBJ2-1; no clear D. V gave up 0 bases and J gave up 0 bases, with 6 bases separating them. The CDR3 is 15 amino acids. Germline CDR1 and CDR2: SGHDN and FVKESK. The CDR3 spells CASSQDASSYNEQFF. The CDR3 DNA reads as TGTGCCAGCAGCCAAGACGCGAGCTCCTACAATGAGCAGTTCTTC.

The rearrangement uses TRBV19 and TRBJ2-1, with 9 bases fitting TRBD2. CDR3 length: 16 residues. From germline, CDR1 is LNHDA and CDR2 SQIVND (reference sequence). The V and J ends lost 2 bases and 7 bases, in that order; junction bases with no gene match: 9. The CDR3 DNA is TGTGCCAGTAGTATAAGAGGCGGGGGGGCTGGGAATGAGCAGTTCTTC. This codes for CASSIRGGGAGNEQFF.